These 22 T cell receptor beta chains originate from one sample sequenced in a study of blood T cells in healthy people across ages. Through a sample-barcoded 5' primer and a J-beta primer mix, a second PCR was run for roughly 6 to 11 cycles. TCRdb redid the calling of the 5' RACE reads with MiXCR, one entry per CDR3 protein. The data show 780,000 or so distinct CDR3 sequences, with 56% seen just once and around 24% held by the top ten. The material sequenced was blood. The source of these receptors is a man between 40 and 49 years old in good health.

V is TRBV20-1 and J is TRBJ2-7; 9 positions agree with TRBD1. Germline V gene data show CDR1 as DFQATT and CDR2 as SNEGSKA (reference sequence). This CDR3 contains 13 residues. J was trimmed by 5 bases and V by 1 base; bases with no gene match: 3. Written as DNA, the CDR3 is TGCAGTGCTAGAGGGACAGGGGACCACGAGCAGTACTTC. This codes for CSARGTGDHEQYF.

The chain is built from TRBV7-3 and TRBJ2-7; D not resolved. The CDR3 runs 13 residues. Deletions cut 2 bases from V and 0 bases from J, with 5 bases between. Germline-derived CDR1 and CDR2 are SGHTA and FQGTGA. CDR3: CASSLENSYEQYF. Here the CDR3 DNA reads TGTGCCAGCAGCTTAGAAAACTCCTACGAGCAGTACTTC.

This clonotype showed up just a few times. The CDR3: CASSQSETQYF. CDR3 bases: TGTGCCAGCAGCCAGTCGGAGACCCAGTACTTC. The chain couples TRBV7-8 to TRBJ2-5, with D uncertain. The ends were cut back, 5 bases at V and 5 bases at J, with 6 bases in the middle. CDR1 is SGHVS, CDR2 FQNEAQ, per germline. This CDR3 is built from 11 residues.

CDR3 sequence reads: CASSQKQRGDYEQYF. Here the CDR3 DNA reads TGCGCCAGCAGCCAGAAACAGCGGGGAGACTACGAGCAGTACTTC. The chain combines TRBV4-1 with TRBJ2-7, with 7 bases that match TRBD2. The V gene's germline CDR1 is MGHRA and CDR2 YSYEKL. The CDR3 sequence is 15 residues long. The junction had 8 bases not matched to a gene; V was cut back by 3 bases and J by 3 bases.

This chain's CDR3 is CAGKVPGQNNEQFF. The CDR3 DNA sequence: TGTGCCGGCAAGGTGCCGGGACAAAACAATGAGCAGTTCTTC. The V call is TRBV12-3 or TRBV12-4, the J call TRBJ2-1; weak D call: TRBD1 (6 bases). This CDR3 comprises 14 residues. Trimming pared 11 bases from V and 5 bases from J, leaving 19 bases between.

This rearrangement joins TRBV5-6 to TRBJ2-3, with D uncertain. Trimming took off 0 bases at V and 6 bases at J, with 11 bases between the two ends. There are 14 residues in the CDR3. Germline assignment: CDR1 SGHDT and CDR2 YYEEEE. The CDR3 bases are TGTGCCAGCAGCTTGGGGGGTCTAGTCGATACGCAGTATTTT. Its protein is CASSLGGLVDTQYF.

This rearrangement joins TRBV7-8 to TRBJ1-3, with D unclear. Trimming removed 5 bases at V and 0 bases at J, with 8 bases between. The germline V gene encodes CDR1 SGHVS and CDR2 FQNEAQ. The CDR3 is made up of 14 amino acids. Here the CDR3 reads CASSPRSSGNTIYF. CDR3 sequence (DNA): TGTGCCAGCAGCCCGCGGAGCTCTGGAAACACCATATATTTT.

The J gene is TRBJ1-1, the V gene TRBV10-3; a possible D gene is TRBD1 (6 bases). Germline CDR1 and CDR2: ENHRY and SYGVKD. V lost 4 bases to trimming and J lost 11 bases, with 17 bases between them. The CDR3 totals 13 residues. The CDR3 protein is CAISGEGGSGAFF. CDR3 coding DNA: TGTGCCATCAGTGGAGAGGGGGGATCAGGGGCTTTCTTT.

The chain is built from TRBV5-1 and TRBJ2-3; tentative D call: TRBD1 (5 bases). The length of the CDR3 is 16 residues. CDR1 SGHRS and CDR2 YFSETQ come from the germline V gene. V was clipped by 0 bases and J by 0 bases, with 11 bases between them. CDR3 in DNA: TGCGCCAGCAGCTTGGGGACAAGTCCTAGCACAGATACGCAGTATTTT. This encodes CASSLGTSPSTDTQYF.

This clonotype has more than one count but fewer than ten. The V and J genes are TRBV7-9 and TRBJ2-3, with TRBD2 identical over 8 bases. The trim removed 7 bases at V and 2 bases at J, leaving 11 bases unmatched. CDR3 length equals 16 residues. Germline CDR1 is SEHNR and CDR2 is FQNEAQ (reference sequence). The CDR3 loop is CASTMNLAGTTDTQYF. The CDR3 coding sequence is TGTGCCAGCACCATGAACCTAGCGGGTACCACAGATACGCAGTATTTT.

CDR3 DNA: TGCAGTGCTAGGACTCCCGGGACAGGCATCTCTGGGGCCAACGTCCTGACTTTC. It translates to CSARTPGTGISGANVLTF. The V call is TRBV20-1, the J call TRBJ2-6, with 8 bases matching TRBD1. The CDR3 sequence is 18 residues long. After removal of 3 bases from V and 0 bases from J, the junction contained 10 bases not matched to a gene. The germline V gene has CDR1 DFQATT and CDR2 SNEGSKA (reference sequence).

This chain joins TRBV10-2 and TRBJ2-3; 16 nucleotides agree with TRBD2. This CDR3 contains 17 residues. V shed 0 bases and J 6 bases; nucleotides not matched to a gene: 3. Germline CDR1 WSHSY, CDR2 SAAADI. The CDR3 bases are TGCGCCAGCAGTGAGTCGGGACTAGCGGGAGGGAAGGATACGCAGTATTTT. It is translated as CASSESGLAGGKDTQYF.

The chain has TRBV12-2 and TRBJ2-7. TRBV12-2 is reported as a pseudogene. The CDR3 runs 18 residues. The CDR3: CASRLEVRNNTHSYEQYF. For the CDR3, the DNA is TGTGCAAGTCGCTTAGAAGTCAGAAATAATACACACTCCTACGAGCAGTACTTC.

This chain joins TRBV7-9 and TRBJ2-5, with TRBD1 identical over 9 bases. The J call is uncertain, as TRBJ2-7 better fits the DNA end. This CDR3 spans 14 amino acids. The V gene's germline CDR1 is SEHNR and CDR2 FQNEAQ (reference sequence). CDR3 DNA sequence: TGTGCCAGCAGCTCCGGGGACAGGGTAATCGAGCAGTACTTC. Residues: CASSSGDRVIEQYF.

Notes on this clonotype: The conserved closing phenylalanine or tryptophan is absent in this CDR3, likely reflecting a read error. The chain uses TRBV12-3 or TRBV12-4 and TRBJ2-5; 7 bases align to TRBD1. TRBJ2-7 matches the DNA end more closely, so the J call is doubtful. The CDR3 consists of 14 residues. CDR3 in DNA: TGTGCCAGCAGCCCCCGGGACAGCGCCTACGAGCAGTACTCC. Its translation: CASSPRDSAYEQYS.

In this sample, this clonotype turned up many times. This rearrangement joins TRBV7-3 to TRBJ2-1, with a possible D match to TRBD2 (5 bases). This CDR3 is 15 amino acids long. Germline V gene lookup returns CDR1 SGHTA and CDR2 FQGTGA. The ends were cut back, 2 bases at V and 0 bases at J, with 8 bases in the middle. As DNA, the CDR3 is TGTGCCAGCAGCTTAGCGGGTAGCTCCTACAATGAGCAGTTCTTC. Protein: CASSLAGSSYNEQFF.

This clonotype was seen a single time. CDR3 region: CASSPSGSDGANVLTF. The CDR3 nucleotides are TGCGCCAGCAGCCCCTCAGGTTCGGATGGGGCCAACGTCCTGACTTTC. The rearrangement links TRBV4-1 to TRBJ2-6; D gene uncertain. The CDR3 spans 16 residues. Germline V gene lookup returns CDR1 MGHRA and CDR2 YSYEKL. V lost 4 bases and J 3 bases, leaving 13 bases between the germline ends.

CDR3 coding DNA: TGTGCCAGCAGTAACGCAGATACGCAGTATTTT. This encodes CASSNADTQYF. This chain connects TRBV25-1 to TRBJ2-3; no clear D. CDR1 MGHDK and CDR2 SYGVNS come from the germline V gene. The CDR3 runs 11 residues. V shed 5 bases and J shed 4 bases, with 4 bases lying between them.

This clonotype has a handful of counts. The J gene is TRBJ2-5, the V gene TRBV3-1; D gene unclear. Germline V gene data show CDR1 as LGHDT and CDR2 as YNNKEL (reference sequence). This CDR3 is built from 15 residues. Trimming pared 0 bases from V and 1 base from J, leaving 9 bases between. CDR3 sequence: CASSQDRATQETQYF. CDR3 nucleotides: TGTGCCAGCAGCCAAGATCGGGCTACCCAAGAGACCCAGTACTTC.

The chain carries TRBV7-9 and TRBJ2-1; TRBD1 matches at 9 bases. CDR3 length: 18 amino acids. Germline V gene sequence: CDR1 SEHNR, CDR2 FQNEAQ (reference sequence). The V and J ends lost 1 base and 7 bases, in that order; junction bases with no gene match: 14. The CDR3 region has the DNA TGTGCCAGCAGCTTAGTCGGACAGGGGATTAAGGGCGTTAATGAGCAGTTCTTC. This encodes CASSLVGQGIKGVNEQFF.

The rearrangement uses TRBV20-1 and TRBJ2-2; the match to TRBD1 covers 8 bases. CDR1 is DFQATT, CDR2 SNEGSKA, per germline (reference sequence). The CDR3 is 15 residues long. Unmatched junction bases numbered 8, after V lost 2 bases and J lost 6 bases. The DNA for the CDR3 is TGCAGTGCTAGATTACAGGGGGTGTATTCCGGGGAGCTGTTTTTT. Translated: CSARLQGVYSGELFF.

V usage is TRBV29-1 and J usage is TRBJ2-1; D perhaps matches TRBD2 (5 bases). This CDR3 has 13 residues. Germline V gene data show CDR1 as SQVTM and CDR2 as ANQGSEA. V lost 7 bases, J lost 3 bases, and 13 bases lay in between. In DNA, the CDR3 is TGCAGCGACCGTGTTGGACTCTACAATGAGCAGTTCTTC. This translates into CSDRVGLYNEQFF.